These T cell receptor beta chains were read from a single sample in a study of cytotoxic CD8 clonotypes in ibrutinib-treated CLL. Using immunoSEQ multiplex PCR, the repertoire was profiled, and TCRdb retains in-frame clones only, with some absent. The top ten hold about 13% of the sample, which has about 130,000 clones, about 79% seen once. This material consisted of PBMCs, taken after 12 months of ibrutinib treatment. All receptors derive from a human donor with chronic lymphocytic leukemia. Both conserved end residues are part of each CDR3. The D gene is left open where the match is weak. Size is stated for part of the rows, as once, few or many counts, or as a class when the clone is expanded.

D: TRBD1; size: NA; V: TRBV11-2; J: TRBJ1-5; DNA: TGTGCCAGCAGCTTTGGGCAGGGGGCCGGACAGCCCCAGCATTTT; CDR3: CASSFGQGAGQPQHF
D: NA; size: NA; V: TRBV27; J: TRBJ1-4; DNA: TGTGCCAGCAGTACACAGGGTGCTGATGGTGCAACTAATGAAAAACTGTTTTTT; CDR3: CASSTQGADGATNEKLFF
D: TRBD2; size: NA; V: TRBV5-1; J: TRBJ2-2; DNA: TGCGCCAGCACGCTAGCGGGGTCGAACACCGGGGAGCTGTTTTTT; CDR3: CASTLAGSNTGELFF
D: NA; size: few; V: TRBV19; J: TRBJ2-2; DNA: TGTGCCAGTAGGCCAGCTTCGAACACCGGGGAGCTGTTTTTT; CDR3: CASRPASNTGELFF
D: NA; size: NA; V: TRBV5-1; J: TRBJ2-7; DNA: TGCGCCAGCAGCTTGCGACTGTCCTACGAGCAGTACTTC; CDR3: CASSLRLSYEQYF
D: NA; size: NA; V: TRBV7-2; J: TRBJ1-1; DNA: TGTGCCAGCAGCTTATCATTGACAGTAGTGAACACTGAAGCTTTCTTT; CDR3: CASSLSLTVVNTEAFF
D: NA; size: NA; V: TRBV18; J: TRBJ1-2; DNA: TGTGCCAGCTCAGAGGGGACTGGCTACACCTTC; CDR3: CASSEGTGYTF
D: TRBD2; size: NA; V: TRBV7-3; J: TRBJ2-1; DNA: TGTGCCAGCAGCCCTGGTTATGGGGGAGGGAGGAATGAGCAGTTCTTC; CDR3: CASSPGYGGGRNEQFF
D: NA; size: NA; V: TRBV7-2; J: TRBJ2-7; DNA: TGTGCCAGCAGCTTAGAAGGATGGACCTCCTACGAGCAGTACTTC; CDR3: CASSLEGWTSYEQYF
D: NA; size: few; V: TRBV14; J: TRBJ2-7; DNA: TGTGCCAGCAGCCAAGCTGAAACGCGGGAGCAGTACTTC; CDR3: CASSQAETREQYF
D: NA; size: NA; V: TRBV5-1; J: TRBJ2-7; DNA: TGCGCCAGCAGCCCCTCCGCAGGGTACGTCAACGAGCAGTACTTC; CDR3: CASSPSAGYVNEQYF
D: TRBD2; size: NA; V: TRBV5-1; J: TRBJ2-3; DNA: TGCGCCAGCAGCTTACAGCGGGGCAGCACAGATACGCAGTATTTT; CDR3: CASSLQRGSTDTQYF
D: NA; size: many; V: TRBV7-9; J: TRBJ2-1; DNA: TGTGCCAGCAGCTTAGATCTGATAGGTGAGCAGTTCTTC; CDR3: CASSLDLIGEQFF
D: NA; size: few; V: TRBV7-9; J: TRBJ2-1; DNA: TGTGCCAGCACCCCAGCGTATGAGCAGTTCTTC; CDR3: CASTPAYEQFF
D: NA; size: NA; V: TRBV7-2; J: TRBJ2-1; DNA: TGTGCCAGCAGCGAACACAGGGTGCGGTACAATGAGCAGTTCTTC; CDR3: CASSEHRVRYNEQFF
D: NA; size: few; V: TRBV6-5; J: TRBJ2-4; DNA: TGTGCCAGCAGTCTAGTTAGCGCCAAAAACATTCAGTACTTC; CDR3: CASSLVSAKNIQYF
D: NA; size: NA; V: TRBV7-8; J: TRBJ1-5; DNA: TGTGCCAGCAGCTTGCAGGGTTTGAGCAATCAGCCCCAGCATTTT; CDR3: CASSLQGLSNQPQHF
D: NA; size: NA; V: TRBV30; J: TRBJ1-5; DNA: TGTGCCTGGAGTGCCAACTCCGGGACACAGCTTCATTTT; CDR3: CAWSANSGTQLHF
D: NA; size: NA; V: TRBV25-1; J: TRBJ2-3; DNA: TGTGCCAGCAGTCAACCTGGGGCAGATACGCAGTATTTT; CDR3: CASSQPGADTQYF
D: TRBD2; size: NA; V: TRBV7-2; J: TRBJ2-7; DNA: TGTGCCAGCAGCCCACTAGCGGTTTCTACCTACGAGCAGTACTTC; CDR3: CASSPLAVSTYEQYF
D: TRBD1; size: NA; V: TRBV11-2; J: TRBJ1-5; DNA: TGTGCCAGCAGCTTAGATTCTAGGGGGCTCCAGCCCCAGCATTTT; CDR3: CASSLDSRGLQPQHF
D: NA; size: NA; V: TRBV6-1; J: TRBJ2-1; DNA: TGTGCCAGCAGTGATTTCGGCCCTGAGCAGTTCTTC; CDR3: CASSDFGPEQFF
D: NA; size: NA; V: TRBV4-2; J: TRBJ2-1; DNA: TGTGCCAGCAGCCAAGATCCCGGGAGCGATCGTAATGAGCAGTTCTTC; CDR3: CASSQDPGSDRNEQFF
D: NA; size: NA; V: TRBV28; J: TRBJ2-2; DNA: TGTGCCAGCAGTTCCCTGGGACAGAACACCGGGGAGCTGTTTTTT; CDR3: CASSSLGQNTGELFF
D: TRBD2; size: few; V: TRBV9; J: TRBJ2-5; DNA: TGTGCCAGCAGCCCCCGGGACTACTTTAGCGAGACCCAGTACTTC; CDR3: CASSPRDYFSETQYF
D: NA; size: NA; V: TRBV2; J: TRBJ2-7; DNA: TGTGCCAGCAGTTCTAACAGGGCCTCGGGCGAGCAGTACTTC; CDR3: CASSSNRASGEQYF
D: TRBD2; size: NA; V: TRBV7-6; J: TRBJ2-7; DNA: TGTGCCAGCAGCTTAAGCCCCTGGCGGGAGCAACACGAGCAGTACTTC; CDR3: CASSLSPWREQHEQYF
D: NA; size: NA; V: TRBV4-3; J: TRBJ2-3; DNA: TGCGCCAGCAGCCAAGCTCGACGCACAGATACGCAGTATTTT; CDR3: CASSQARRTDTQYF
D: TRBD2; size: NA; V: TRBV13; J: TRBJ2-7; DNA: TGTGCCAGCAGCTCCTGGGGCGGGAGCTCCTACGAGCAGTACTTC; CDR3: CASSSWGGSSYEQYF
D: NA; size: NA; V: TRBV7-9; J: TRBJ2-7; DNA: TGTGCCAGCAGCTTAGCGGGCCTTTCCTACGAGCAGTACTTC; CDR3: CASSLAGLSYEQYF
D: NA; size: few; V: TRBV28; J: TRBJ2-7; DNA: TGTGCCAGCACAAGAGATTCCTACGAGCAGTACTTC; CDR3: CASTRDSYEQYF
D: TRBD1; size: NA; V: TRBV27; J: TRBJ2-5; DNA: TGTGCCAGCAGTACAGACAGGGTTTCCCAGTACTTC; CDR3: CASSTDRVSQYF
D: TRBD1; size: few; V: TRBV18; J: TRBJ1-5; DNA: TGTGCCAGCTCACCTCAATCCCCGGGACAGGGCGCGCAGCCCCAGCATTTT; CDR3: CASSPQSPGQGAQPQHF
D: TRBD1; size: few; V: TRBV28; J: TRBJ2-1; DNA: TGTGCCAGCAGCCACGACAGGGCTTACAATGAGCAGTTCTTC; CDR3: CASSHDRAYNEQFF
D: NA; size: NA; V: TRBV4-2; J: TRBJ2-1; DNA: TGTGCCAGCAGCCAAGAACGGACTGAGCAGTTCTTC; CDR3: CASSQERTEQFF
D: NA; size: NA; V: TRBV29-1; J: TRBJ2-1; DNA: TGCAGCGTTGAAGATGGTAGGGGGGAATCCTACAATGAGCAGTTCTTC; CDR3: CSVEDGRGESYNEQFF
D: NA; size: NA; V: TRBV5-5; J: TRBJ2-7; DNA: TGTGCCAGCAGCTTGTATTCTCGCTACGAGCAGTACTTC; CDR3: CASSLYSRYEQYF
D: NA; size: NA; V: TRBV6-6; J: TRBJ2-2; DNA: TGTGCCAGCAGTTACGGGGTGGGAACCGGGGAGCTGTTTTTT; CDR3: CASSYGVGTGELFF
D: NA; size: NA; V: TRBV11-3; J: TRBJ2-1; DNA: TGTGCCAGCAGCCTGACTTCCTACAATGAGCAGTTCTTC; CDR3: CASSLTSYNEQFF
D: TRBD1; size: NA; V: TRBV10-3; J: TRBJ1-5; DNA: TGTGCCATCAGTGAGACCCAGGGACAGGGACGGAATCAGCCCCAGCATTTT; CDR3: CAISETQGQGRNQPQHF
D: NA; size: few; V: TRBV27; J: TRBJ2-2; DNA: TGTGCCAGCAGTTTGTCTGGCGGACACACCGGGGAGCTGTTTTTT; CDR3: CASSLSGGHTGELFF
D: NA; size: NA; V: TRBV6-6; J: TRBJ2-7; DNA: TGTGCCAGCAGTTACTATAATTTGGGGACTTTAACGTTC; CDR3: CASSYYNLGTLTF
D: NA; size: NA; V: TRBV10-3; J: TRBJ2-7; DNA: TGTGCCATCAGTGAGTCCCAGGGCTCCTACGAGCAGTACTTC; CDR3: CAISESQGSYEQYF